The rows below give T cell receptor beta chains drawn from one sample of a study of metastatic and nonmetastatic thyroid tumors. TCRdb re-analyzed the PCR reads using MiXCR. The repertoire holds fewer than 7,000 clones, with around 29% as singletons. What was sequenced was adjacent normal tissue. All receptors derive from a female donor with papillary thyroid cancer or a benign thyroid nodule (not recorded which). Some clones in this sample may be carry-over from other donors' samples. The CDR3 runs from the conserved cysteine through the conserved F or W. Each record gives: J gene, V gene, D gene, clone size, CDR3 protein, CDR3 DNA. A D gene is named only where the DNA matches it firmly. Expanded clones get a size class; other rows say once, few or many, or leave the size out.

J: TRBJ2-7; V: TRBV13; D: TRBD1; size: NA; CDR3: CASSTKGGDRASYEQYF; DNA: TGTGCCAGCAGCACCAAAGGGGGGGACAGGGCCTCCTACGAGCAGTACTTC
J: TRBJ2-7; V: TRBV12-3/TRBV12-4; D: NA; size: NA; CDR3: CASSFSGTGKLAGFSYEQYF; DNA: TGTGCCAGCAGTTTCAGCGGGACAGGGAAACTAGCGGGATTCTCCTACGAGCAGTACTTC
J: TRBJ2-7; V: TRBV10-2; D: NA; size: few; CDR3: CASSEAARAYEQYF; DNA: TGCGCCAGCAGTGAGGCGGCCCGAGCCTACGAGCAGTACTTC
J: TRBJ1-2; V: TRBV6-1; D: NA; size: large; CDR3: CASIEGLLYYGYTF; DNA: TGTGCCAGCATTGAAGGTCTCTTATACTATGGCTACACCTTC
J: TRBJ1-2; V: TRBV5-1; D: NA; size: NA; CDR3: CASSLDRDYGYTF; DNA: TGCGCCAGCAGCTTGGATAGGGATTATGGCTACACCTTC
J: TRBJ1-2; V: TRBV6-5; D: NA; size: few; CDR3: CASSYTSQGWVDGYTF; DNA: TGTGCCAGCAGTTACACCTCACAGGGATGGGTGGATGGCTACACCTTC
J: TRBJ2-7; V: TRBV5-1; D: NA; size: few; CDR3: CASSLRVFYEQYF; DNA: TGCGCCAGCAGCTTAAGGGTTTTCTACGAGCAGTACTTC
J: TRBJ2-1; V: TRBV14; D: TRBD2; size: few; CDR3: CASTPGLAGPNEQFF; DNA: TGTGCCAGCACTCCGGGACTAGCGGGACCCAATGAGCAGTTCTTC
J: TRBJ2-1; V: TRBV2; D: TRBD2; size: medium-sized; CDR3: CASSDSTSLSEQFF; DNA: TGTGCCAGCAGTGACTCGACTAGCTTGTCTGAGCAGTTCTTC
J: TRBJ2-7; V: TRBV19; D: TRBD1; size: medium-sized; CDR3: CASSIENAGGYEQYF; DNA: TGTGCCAGTAGTATAGAAAACGCAGGGGGCTACGAGCAGTACTTC
J: TRBJ2-7; V: TRBV2; D: NA; size: few; CDR3: CASSEALGASYEQYF; DNA: TGTGCCAGCAGTGAAGCGCTAGGAGCGTCCTACGAGCAGTACTTC
J: TRBJ1-2; V: TRBV2; D: TRBD1; size: few; CDR3: CASSEPGQGNYGYTF; DNA: TGTGCCAGCAGTGAACCGGGACAGGGAAACTATGGCTACACCTTC
J: TRBJ2-7; V: TRBV5-8; D: NA; size: medium-sized; CDR3: CASSLDVYEQYF; DNA: TGTGCCAGCAGCTTGGACGTATACGAGCAGTACTTC